This TCR beta chain was identified in a study of cytomegalovirus exposure and HLA in healthy donors. Study summary: The approximately 120 validation repertoires, a later analysis reported, used the same platform as the roughly 610 first-cohort repertoires. Findings of the study overall: Clusters of TCRs from the first cohort tended to co-occur in the 120 or so validation repertoires (as a later analysis found).

The donors belonged to the roughly 110-subject validation cohort, separate from the roughly 650-subject first cohort. With respect to this clone: What it binds is unknown.

Germline V gives CDR1 MNHNS, CDR2 SASEGT. Trimming at V came to 1 base and at J to 0 bases, leaving 2 bases not matched to a gene. The CDR3 has 16 residues. Assay used: immunoSEQ multiplex PCR; TCRdb lists only in-frame clones, some missing. Here the sample spans 70,000 or so clones, 85% to 95% being singletons. This TCR came from a woman between 18 and 29 years old in good health and CMV-seropositive. The source material was PBMCs. This chain links TRBV6-1 with TRBJ1-2, with 10 nucleotides matching TRBD1. The CDR3 DNA reads as TGTGCCAGCAGTGAAGGGACAGGGGGAACTAACTATGGCTACACCTTC. It codes for CASSEGTGGTNYGYTF.